The T cell receptor beta chain described here comes from a study of TIL therapy for anti-PD-1-resistant metastatic lung cancer (dated by TCRdb to the early 2020s). As for the study more broadly: A median age of approximately 50 years (range about 38-75) and a median tumor PD-L1 proportion score of approximately 6.1% were recorded among enrolled patients. Most of the cohort had lung adenocarcinoma, including a handful of EGFR-mutant tumors and two ALK-rearranged tumors, and half of the patients were either current or former smokers. Across the cohort, whole-exome sequencing showed a median non-synonymous tumor mutation burden of about 1.5 mutations per megabase. Tumor and peripheral blood T cell receptor beta sequencing was used to track clonotypes across tumor, expanded TIL product and serial blood samples.

As regards this clone: No antigen is known for it. The record has no base qualities; no much larger clone is one base away.

Per the germline V gene, ENHRY is the CDR1 and SYGVKD is the CDR2. The trim is 6 bases for V and 0 bases for J, with a gap of 6 bases between the germline ends. Taken from cysteine to phenylalanine, the CDR3 has 13 residues. Only the CDR3 portion is preserved as DNA: 39 bases, with reading frame beginning at the first base. Results the study describes overall, beyond this receptor: The cohort was highly selected, including more treatment-naive, never-smoker and oncogene-addicted patients than is typical, which limits generalizability. TIL culture showed high clonal turnover, with many enriched product clones undetected in the baseline tumor, suggesting clonal contraction rather than faithful expansion. Higher clonality and lower diversity were observed in expanded TIL cultures than in baseline intratumoral T cells (median clonality roughly 6% vs 31%, p < 0.0001). The study protocol defined all tumor marker inferences as exploratory.

The immunoSEQ v3 hsTCRB kit was used to amplify TCR beta CDR3 regions from genomic DNA through bias-controlled multiplex PCR. TCR libraries were sequenced on an Illumina NextSeq 500 to 1.5 million to 2.5 million read pairs for survey level or 5-6 million for deep level. The study's own analysis went as follows. Clonality was reported by immunoSEQ Analyzer software, which also assigned V, D and J genes and filtered out non-productive sequences. To compare repertoires between infused TIL and blood, productive Simpson clonality was used along with the Morisita overlap index of productive TRB rearrangements. TCRdb provides this immuneACCESS table in a form limited to in-frame rearrangements. Some clones are lacking; in checked studies, under half of them reflect an unresolved V gene, and why the rest are absent is not known. That table furnishes V, J and clone size, whereas the DNA furnished D and trimming. This sample gives more than 90,000 clones in total; about three fifths of them show up just once. Jointly, the top ten make up about a tenth of the sample.

What the time point label conveys for this sample: pre-treatment sample, taken before nivolumab and TIL therapy. Excised metastases, mostly pleural nodules or supraclavicular lymph nodes, were used as baseline tumor samples and were taken from the same resection from which TIL were grown. Tumors were harvested prior to any PD-1/PD-L1 blockade, after which nivolumab was administered to patients, and lymphodepletion, expanded TIL infusion and IL-2 were given to patients who progressed. A phase I trial run at two centers enrolled adults with stage 4 NSCLC between 2017 and early 2020. The samples were drawn from an open-label, single-arm phase I trial testing tumor-infiltrating lymphocyte therapy combined with nivolumab in advanced non-small cell lung cancer. Portions of each resected tumor were snap-frozen in liquid nitrogen and were stored at -80 degrees C. Tumor regions of interest were chosen on H&E sections by laser-capture macrodissection, pulverized into about 15 mg aliquots, and extracted with Qiagen Allprep kits.

The chain joins TRBV10-3 to TRBJ1-5; the D gene cannot be resolved reliably. The receptor was derived from a person aged 25-85 years with non-small cell lung cancer. This specimen consisted of tumor tissue, obtained at baseline. The nucleotides read TGTGCCATCAGGGACGTTAGCAATCAGCCCCAGCATTTT. This encodes CAIRDVSNQPQHF.